These 32 T cell receptor beta chains came from one sample sequenced in a study of siplizumab effects on memory and regulatory T cells. Assay: immunoSEQ multiplex PCR; the TCRdb copy retains only in-frame clones and omits some. This sample has approximately 94,000 clones, with more than 95% found just once. The sample comprised naive CD4+ T cells sorted from blood. These TCRs come from a human donor in good health.

The chain joins TRBV14 to TRBJ2-6; TRBD1 matches at 8 bases. The germline CDR1 and CDR2 sequences are SGHDN and FVKESK. This CDR3 region has 21 residues. Trimming at V came to 4 bases and at J to 1 base, leaving 18 bases not matched to a gene. CDR3 protein: CASSPLVLGQVTTSGANVLTF. The CDR3 bases are TGTGCCAGCAGCCCTCTGGTCCTGGGACAGGTTACCACTTCTGGGGCCAACGTCCTGACTTTC.

Only one count was recorded for this clone. The rearrangement links TRBV7-2 to TRBJ1-1; D unresolved. Per germline, CDR1 SGHTA and CDR2 FQGNSA. There are 13 residues in the CDR3. Trimming removed 5 bases from V and 0 bases from J, with 7 bases in between. The CDR3 DNA is TGTGCCAGCAGCGGGAGAATGAACACTGAAGCTTTCTTT. It specifies CASSGRMNTEAFF.

The V and J genes are TRBV6-1 and TRBJ1-2; 9 bases are shared with TRBD1. The CDR3 has 18 amino acids. V dropped 4 bases and J dropped 2; count of bases not matched to a gene: 14. Germline CDR1 reads MNHNS; CDR2 reads SASEGT. CDR3 residues: CASSGTSQNRGLNYGYTF. In nucleotides, the CDR3 is TGTGCCAGCAGTGGGACCTCCCAAAACAGGGGGCTAAACTATGGCTACACCTTC.

The count of this clone is one. V gene TRBV6-5 combines with J gene TRBJ1-6; TRBD1 matches 9 bases. The CDR3 covers 13 residues. V was pared by 10 bases and J by 10 bases, with 8 bases of the junction left unmatched. From germline, CDR1 is MNHEY and CDR2 SVGAGI. CDR3 sequence: CATQTGGMSPLHF. The DNA for the CDR3 is TGTGCCACCCAAACAGGGGGCATGTCACCCCTCCACTTT.

This chain joins TRBV9 and TRBJ2-5; 9 bases fit TRBD2. The junction had 7 bases not matched to a gene; V was cut back by 0 bases and J by 4 bases. This CDR3 contains 16 residues. The germline CDR1 and CDR2 sequences are SGDLS and YYNGEE. The CDR3 coding sequence is TGTGCCAGCAGCGTAGGGTCGAGCGGGGGGCTAGAGACCCAGTACTTC. Its translation: CASSVGSSGGLETQYF.

The rearrangement uses TRBV6-6 and TRBJ1-5, with TRBD1 matching over 7 bases. V was clipped by 4 bases and J by 5 bases; unmatched bases: 2. Germline V gene data show CDR1 as MNHNY and CDR2 as SVGAGI (reference sequence). The CDR3 consists of 13 residues. CDR3: CASSSQGDQPQHF. DNA of the CDR3: TGTGCCAGCAGTTCCCAGGGGGATCAGCCCCAGCATTTT.

The V and J genes are TRBV7-9 and TRBJ2-3, with 8 nucleotides matching TRBD2. The germline V gene encodes CDR1 SEHNR and CDR2 FQNEAQ (reference sequence). The CDR3 spans 13 residues. Trimming cost V 11 bases and J 0 bases; bases outside gene matches: 4. CDR3 amino acids: CALTGGSTDTQYF. Here the CDR3 DNA reads TGTGCCTTAACGGGGGGGAGCACAGATACGCAGTATTTT.

The chain joins TRBV15 to TRBJ1-3; D gene ambiguous. Trimming left V 3 bases short and J 6 bases short, with 15 bases between. CDR3 length equals 15 residues. Germline-derived CDR1 and CDR2 are LNHNV and YYDKDF (reference sequence). The CDR3 nucleotides read TGTGCCACCAGCAGGATGCCCGGGTATGAAAACACCATATATTTT. This codes for CATSRMPGYENTIYF.

CDR3 sequence (DNA): TGTGCCAGCAGCCACCCGGGACTAGCGGGGGGGCCCAGCGGGGAGCTGTTTTTT. Its protein is CASSHPGLAGGPSGELFF. The chain joins TRBV4-2 to TRBJ2-2, with 16 bases lining up with TRBD2. The V gene's germline CDR1 is LGHNA and CDR2 YNFKEQ. The V gene end was trimmed by 3 bases and the J gene end by 7 bases; junction bases not matched to a gene: 8. CDR3 length: 18 amino acids.

The chain employs TRBV7-9 and TRBJ2-1, with D perhaps TRBD1 (5 bases). This CDR3 has 14 residues. Looked up from germline, CDR1 is SEHNR and CDR2 is FQNEAQ (reference sequence). Trimming stripped 2 bases from V and 5 bases from J, with 10 bases between. The DNA for the CDR3 is TGTGCCAGCAGCTTACCAGGGCTGAACAATGAGCAGTTCTTC. It specifies CASSLPGLNNEQFF.

The sample holds one count of this clone. The V gene is TRBV19, the J gene TRBJ1-4; weak D call: TRBD1 (6 bases). CDR1 is LNHDA and CDR2 is SQIVND in the germline V gene (reference sequence). V lost 6 bases to trimming and J lost 6 bases, with 23 bases between them. The CDR3 runs 17 residues. For the CDR3, the DNA is TGTGCCAGTAGCCGAGGGGGGGCGATACGCGGATATGAAAAACTGTTTTTT. This codes for CASSRGGAIRGYEKLFF. The entire variable domain, with the rest obtained from reference TRBV19 and TRBJ1-4, is as follows: DGGITQSPKYLFRKEGQNVTLSCEQNLNHDAMYWYRQDPGQGLRLIYYSQIVNDFQKGDIAEGYSVSREKKESFPLTVTSAQKNPTAFYLCASSRGGAIRGYEKLFFGSGTQLSVL.

The chain employs TRBV9 and TRBJ2-3, with unresolved D. V lost 4 bases, J lost 7 bases, and 13 bases lay in between. Germline V gene data show CDR1 as SGDLS and CDR2 as YYNGEE. The CDR3 sequence is 13 residues long. The CDR3 here is CASSPEPIHTQYF. The CDR3, as DNA: TGTGCCAGCAGCCCCGAGCCTATCCATACGCAGTATTTT.

CDR3 DNA: TGCGCCAGCAGCTTCTCTACAGGGCAAGATACGCAGTATTTT. It codes for CASSFSTGQDTQYF. This chain uses TRBV5-1 with TRBJ2-3, with D tentatively TRBD1 (6 bases). V dropped 2 bases and J dropped 5 bases, with 12 bases sitting between them. This CDR3 has 14 residues. Germline CDR1 and CDR2: SGHRS and YFSETQ.

The V gene is TRBV5-4, the J gene TRBJ2-3; 10 bases are shared with TRBD2. The CDR3 covers 16 residues. Germline V gives CDR1 SGHNT, CDR2 YYREEE (reference sequence). V shed 1 base and J 2 bases; nucleotides not matched to a gene: 4. The CDR3 reads CASSLKRGGPTDTQYF. CDR3 coding DNA: TGTGCCAGCAGCTTGAAGCGGGGGGGACCCACAGATACGCAGTATTTT.

This chain uses TRBV19 with TRBJ1-4; the D is unclear. The germline CDR1 and CDR2 sequences are LNHDA and SQIVND (reference sequence). The CDR3 spans 10 residues. Trimming took off 8 bases at V and 6 bases at J, with 4 bases between the two ends. The CDR3 loop reads CASRHEKLFF. In nucleotides, the CDR3 is TGTGCCAGTCGCCATGAAAAACTGTTTTTT.

The rearrangement uses TRBV7-6 and TRBJ1-6; no clear D gene. The CDR3 totals 16 residues. The germline V gene has CDR1 SGHVS and CDR2 FNYEAQ. V dropped 1 base and J dropped 0 bases, with 7 bases sitting between them. The CDR3 nucleotides read TGTGCCAGCAGCTTAGACGATAGCTCCTATAATTCACCCCTCCACTTT. This translates into CASSLDDSSYNSPLHF.

The chain combines TRBV4-3 with TRBJ2-3, with TRBD1 matching 9 bases. The V segment lost 0 bases and the J segment 3 bases; nucleotides outside the gene matches: 7. The CDR3 runs to 17 residues. The germline gives CDR1 LGHNA, CDR2 YSLEER. Here the CDR3 DNA reads TGCGCCAGCAGCCAAGATTCGGGGGGACAGGGTACAGATACGCAGTATTTT. It specifies CASSQDSGGQGTDTQYF.

This chain uses TRBV19 with TRBJ2-1, with 9 bases that match TRBD2. This CDR3 is built from 15 residues. The germline gives CDR1 LNHDA, CDR2 SQIVND (reference sequence). The V gene end was trimmed by 6 bases and the J gene end by 2 bases; junction bases not matched to a gene: 5. The CDR3 sequence: CASSTQRGAYNEQFF. The DNA for the CDR3 is TGTGCCAGTAGCACGCAGCGGGGGGCCTACAATGAGCAGTTCTTC.

The chain couples TRBV6-6 to TRBJ1-5; TRBD1 matches 8 bases. Trimming took 7 bases from V and 0 from J; bases not matched to a gene: 5. Germline V CDR1 and CDR2: MNHNY, SVGAGI (reference sequence). The length of the CDR3 is 15 residues. DNA for the CDR3: TGTGCCAGCACTGCGGGACAGGATAGCAATCAGCCCCAGCATTTT. Protein sequence: CASTAGQDSNQPQHF.

V gene TRBV6-1 combines with J gene TRBJ1-5, with D unresolved. The germline V and J ends were trimmed by 6 bases and 0 bases, with 9 bases remaining between them. CDR1 is MNHNS, CDR2 SASEGT, per germline. This CDR3 spans 14 amino acids. The CDR3 here is CASSRGDSNQPQHF. The CDR3 DNA reads as TGTGCCAGCAGCCGTGGGGATAGCAATCAGCCCCAGCATTTT.

The chain joins TRBV7-6 to TRBJ1-4; D may be TRBD1 (6 bases). The CDR3 loop spans 14 amino acids. The V end lost 5 bases, the J end lost 6 bases, and 13 bases lay between the germline ends. Germline V lookup: CDR1 SGHVS, CDR2 FNYEAQ. CDR3 sequence: CASSQDRFDEKLFF. In nucleotides, the CDR3 is TGTGCCAGCAGCCAGGACAGATTTGATGAAAAACTGTTTTTT.

V usage is TRBV6-1 and J usage is TRBJ1-2; TRBD1 is a possible D gene (5 bases). Germline-derived CDR1 and CDR2 are MNHNS and SASEGT. CDR3 size: 14 residues. V lost 5 bases and J lost 4, with 14 bases in between. The CDR3 DNA sequence: TGTGCCAGCAGTAATCAGGGAGGGTCCTATGGCTACACCTTC. It is translated as CASSNQGGSYGYTF.

The rearrangement uses TRBV18 and TRBJ1-2, with D unresolved. The CDR3 loop spans 15 amino acids. Germline CDR1 reads KGHSH; CDR2 reads LQKENI. V lost 5 bases to trimming and J lost 7 bases, with 20 bases between them. The CDR3 sequence is CASSSTRAQMSGYTF. The CDR3, as DNA: TGTGCCAGCTCATCAACGAGGGCCCAAATGTCTGGCTACACCTTC.

This clone was observed a single time. The chain carries TRBV10-3 and TRBJ2-7; 9 nucleotides match TRBD1. This CDR3 is built from 14 residues. The germline V gene has CDR1 ENHRY and CDR2 SYGVKD. V dropped 6 bases and J dropped 10; count of bases not matched to a gene: 13. DNA of the CDR3: TGTGCCATCAGGGGGGACAGGGTGGGCCTGGCTCAGTACTTC. It codes for CAIRGDRVGLAQYF.

This chain joins TRBV2 and TRBJ2-5; 10 nucleotides match TRBD2. After removal of 3 bases from V and 1 base from J, the junction contained 11 bases not matched to a gene. CDR1 and CDR2 from the germline V gene are SNHLY and FYNNEI. There are 18 residues in the CDR3. Here the CDR3 reads CASSDLRGSGGIQETQYF. The CDR3 DNA is TGTGCCAGCAGTGACTTAAGGGGTAGCGGGGGGATCCAAGAGACCCAGTACTTC.

The chain links TRBV19 to TRBJ2-2; D call uncertain. CDR1 and CDR2 (germline): LNHDA, SQIVND (reference sequence). The CDR3 covers 16 residues. V gave up 3 bases and J gave up 1 base, with 12 bases separating them. CDR3 bases: TGTGCCAGTAGTATCCCTAGGGCTCAGAACACCGGGGAGCTGTTTTTT. Translated, it gives CASSIPRAQNTGELFF. Full variable domain (rest looked up from reference TRBV19 and TRBJ2-2): DGGITQSPKYLFRKEGQNVTLSCEQNLNHDAMYWYRQDPGQGLRLIYYSQIVNDFQKGDIAEGYSVSREKKESFPLTVTSAQKNPTAFYLCASSIPRAQNTGELFFGEGSRLTVL.

The V and J genes are TRBV14 and TRBJ1-2; D is unclear. Germline V gene data show CDR1 as SGHDN and CDR2 as FVKESK. The length of the CDR3 is 13 residues. V dropped 0 bases and J dropped 8 bases, with 10 bases sitting between them. CDR3 sequence: CASSQDPRRGYTF. CDR3 sequence (DNA): TGTGCCAGCAGCCAAGATCCCAGACGGGGCTACACCTTC.

This clone was recorded only once. V usage is TRBV9 and J usage is TRBJ2-1; D uncertain. Germline CDR1 is SGDLS and CDR2 is YYNGEE. The CDR3 is 16 amino acids. Trimming left V 0 bases short and J 0 bases short, with 10 bases between. The CDR3 DNA sequence: TGTGCCAGCAGCGTAGCTCCGCAGAGCTCCTACAATGAGCAGTTCTTC. Translation: CASSVAPQSSYNEQFF. The complete variable domain, with remaining parts taken from reference TRBV9 and TRBJ2-1, reads DSGVTQTPKHLITATGQRVTLRCSPRSGDLSVYWYQQSLDQGLQFLIQYYNGEERAKGNILERFSAQQFPDLHSELNLSSLELGDSALYFCASSVAPQSSYNEQFFGPGTRLTVL.

The chain is built from TRBV6-5 and TRBJ1-2; no clear D. The V end was cut by 4 bases, the J end by 2 bases, with 8 bases between. Germline V gene lookup returns CDR1 MNHEY and CDR2 SVGAGI. CDR3 length: 13 residues. CDR3 nucleotides: TGTGCCAGCAGTTCCCCTCCGAACTATGGCTACACCTTC. The encoded protein is CASSSPPNYGYTF.

The chain employs TRBV27 and TRBJ2-7; 12 bases agree with TRBD1. V lost 0 bases to trimming and J lost 3 bases; unmatched junction nucleotides: 6. Germline CDR1 MNHEY, CDR2 SMNVEV (reference sequence). The CDR3 has 17 amino acids. This CDR3 is CASSLSGTGGYNYEQYF. CDR3 DNA: TGTGCCAGCAGTTTATCCGGGACAGGGGGCTATAACTACGAGCAGTACTTC.

J is TRBJ2-3 and V is TRBV5-4, with D unclear. Deletions cut 0 bases from V and 6 bases from J, with 8 bases between. Germline CDR1 and CDR2: SGHNT and YYREEE (reference sequence). The CDR3 extends over 13 amino acids. CDR3 in amino acids: CASSLGALDTQYF. The CDR3 DNA is TGTGCCAGCAGCTTGGGGGCTCTCGATACGCAGTATTTT. Full variable domain (missing parts from reference TRBV5-4 and TRBJ2-3): ETGVTQSPTHLIKTRGQQVTLRCSSQSGHNTVSWYQQALGQGPQFIFQYYREEENGRGNFPPRFSGLQFPNYSSELNVNALELDDSALYLCASSLGALDTQYFGPGTRLTVL.

The chain combines TRBV9 with TRBJ1-2, with a tentative D call TRBD1 (6 bases). V lost 0 bases to trimming and J lost 5 bases, with 11 bases between them. CDR1 SGDLS and CDR2 YYNGEE come from the germline V gene. The CDR3 sequence is 14 residues long. CDR3 nucleotide sequence: TGTGCCAGCAGCGTAGATGGGCAGGGGTATGGCTACACCTTC. It codes for CASSVDGQGYGYTF.